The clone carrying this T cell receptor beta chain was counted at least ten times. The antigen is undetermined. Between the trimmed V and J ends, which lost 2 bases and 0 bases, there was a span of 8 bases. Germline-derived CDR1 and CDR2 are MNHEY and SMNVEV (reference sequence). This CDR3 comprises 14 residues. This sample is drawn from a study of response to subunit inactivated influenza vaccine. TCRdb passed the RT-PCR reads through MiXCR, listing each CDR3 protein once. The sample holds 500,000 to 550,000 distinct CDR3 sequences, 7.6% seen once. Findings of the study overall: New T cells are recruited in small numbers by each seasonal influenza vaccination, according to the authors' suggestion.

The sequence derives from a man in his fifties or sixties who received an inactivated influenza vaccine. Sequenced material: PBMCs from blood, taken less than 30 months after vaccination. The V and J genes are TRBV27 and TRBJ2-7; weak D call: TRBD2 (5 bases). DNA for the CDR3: TGTGCCAGCAGTTTACATGGGAGCTCCTACGAGCAGTACTTC. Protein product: CASSLHGSSYEQYF.